This passage covers 2 T cell receptor beta chains from one sample sequenced in a study of T cell responses to AZD1222 COVID-19 vaccine. Here immunoSEQ multiplex PCR was the method, and the copy in TCRdb shows in-frame clones only, minus some. Of 150,000 to 200,000 clones detected, 91% appear once; the ten largest clones hold roughly 1.2%. The source was peripheral blood, collected 28 days after the second AZD1222 dose. All receptors come from an adult who received the AZD1222 COVID-19 vaccine.

As to this clone: The junction does not match germline at one end; this may be a read error. The J gene is TRBJ2-7, the V gene TRBV7-7, with 8 nucleotides matching TRBD2. The CDR3 is 15 residues long. Germline V lookup: CDR1 SSHAT, CDR2 FNYEAQ (reference sequence). The DNA of the CDR3 is TGTGCTAGCAGCTTAGGTAGGCCTAGCGGGTACGAGCAGTACTTC. It codes for CASSLGRPSGYEQYF.

The rearrangement links TRBV29-1 to TRBJ2-7; TRBD1 matches at 10 bases. Germline V lookup: CDR1 SQVTM, CDR2 ANQGSEA. CDR3 length equals 14 residues. V shed 6 bases, J shed 3 bases, and the junction held 8 bases outside the gene matches. The CDR3 sequence: CSVRTGGLHYEQYF. Here the CDR3 DNA reads TGCAGCGTACGGACAGGGGGGCTCCACTACGAGCAGTACTTC.